Sequencing of this T cell receptor (beta chain) was carried out in a study of technical replicates of blood from a handful of donors. The assay was immunoSEQ multiplex PCR, and TCRdb's table has in-frame clones only and misses some. The sample shows more than 75,000 clones, around 96% of them seen only once. CDR3 length equals 13 residues. The V gene's germline CDR1 is MNHNS and CDR2 SASEGT. J lost 5 bases, V lost 8 bases, and 7 bases had no gene match. The chain recombines TRBV6-1 with TRBJ2-5, with 8 bases fitting TRBD2. The TCR comes from a human donor in good health. Material: T cells isolated from PBMCs. Written as DNA, the CDR3 is TGTGCCAGCTCCAGGACTAGCATGGAGACCCAGTACTTC. Translating gives CASSRTSMETQYF.